The clone carrying this T cell receptor (beta chain) was picked up one time. Exposed enrollees encountered a COVID-19 case at some point within 2 weeks before study entry. Methods used by the authors: Reference gene primer amplification gave estimated nucleated cell counts. Using immunoSEQ multiplex PCR, the repertoire was profiled, and TCRdb retains in-frame clones only, with some absent. The V and J calls and clone size come from that table; D and trimming were worked out from the DNA. The sample includes some 270,000 clones, roughly 90% of them seen just once. The data stem from a study of blood T cell repertoires in COVID-19. At the level of the study: The United States, Italy and Spain were the sources of the acute and convalescent COVID-19 samples. Sample material is recorded as cDNA or gDNA derived from T cells, B-cell-depleted T cells, or PBMCs.

This CDR3 is built from 15 residues. Trimming cost V 4 bases and J 3 bases; bases outside gene matches: 8. Germline V gene lookup returns CDR1 LNHNV and CDR2 YYDKDF (reference sequence). The chain links TRBV15 to TRBJ1-2; TRBD1 agrees at 7 bases. The source of this sequence is a man aged 40-50 years who had been exposed to COVID-19. The sequenced sample consisted of PBMCs or T cells enriched from blood (not recorded which). The CDR3 DNA reads as TGTGCCACCAGCACCCGACAGGGTGCCTACTATGGCTACACCTTC. It is translated as CATSTRQGAYYGYTF.